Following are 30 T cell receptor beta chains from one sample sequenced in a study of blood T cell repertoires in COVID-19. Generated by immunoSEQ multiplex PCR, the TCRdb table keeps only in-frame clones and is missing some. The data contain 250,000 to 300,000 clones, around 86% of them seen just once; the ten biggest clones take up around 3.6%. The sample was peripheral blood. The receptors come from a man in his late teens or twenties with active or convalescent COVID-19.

CDR3 coding DNA: TGTGCCAGCTCACCTCAGGGATCCTACGAGCAGTACTTC. It specifies CASSPQGSYEQYF. The rearrangement joins TRBV18 to TRBJ2-7; D possibly corresponds to TRBD1 (5 bases). V was trimmed by 3 bases and J by 1 base, leaving 7 bases between them. This CDR3 has 13 residues. Germline loops: CDR1 KGHSH, CDR2 LQKENI.

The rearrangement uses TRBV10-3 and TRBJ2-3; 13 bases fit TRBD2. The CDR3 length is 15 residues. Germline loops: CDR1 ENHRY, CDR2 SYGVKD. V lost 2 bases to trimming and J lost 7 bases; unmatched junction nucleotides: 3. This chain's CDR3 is CAISETSGGEYTQYF. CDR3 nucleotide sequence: TGTGCCATCAGTGAGACTAGCGGGGGGGAATATACGCAGTATTTT.

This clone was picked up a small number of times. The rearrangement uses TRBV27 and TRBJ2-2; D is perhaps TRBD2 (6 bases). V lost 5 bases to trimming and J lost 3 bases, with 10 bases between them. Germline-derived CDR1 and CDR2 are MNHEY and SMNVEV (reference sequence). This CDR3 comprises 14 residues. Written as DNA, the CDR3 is TGTGCCAGCAGTCTGACTAGGTACACCGGGGAGCTGTTTTTT. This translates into CASSLTRYTGELFF.

CDR3 in DNA: TGCGCCAGCAGCTTGACAATACCTGAACAGGCTGTGTCTGAAGCTTTCTTT. Translating it yields CASSLTIPEQAVSEAFF. The V and J genes are TRBV5-1 and TRBJ1-1; possibly TRBD1 for D (5 bases). The germline V gene encodes CDR1 SGHRS and CDR2 YFSETQ. The V end lost 1 base, the J end lost 6 bases, and 22 bases lay between the germline ends. The CDR3 has 17 residues.

The CDR3 DNA reads as TGTGCCAGTAGTATTTTTCTGGACAGCCCCCCAAACGTCCTGACTTTC. Translated, it gives CASSIFLDSPPNVLTF. The genes are TRBV19 and TRBJ2-6; perhaps TRBD1 as D (6 bases). The CDR3 runs to 16 residues. The V end was cut by 3 bases, the J end by 10 bases, with 19 bases between. Per germline, CDR1 LNHDA and CDR2 SQIVND (reference sequence).

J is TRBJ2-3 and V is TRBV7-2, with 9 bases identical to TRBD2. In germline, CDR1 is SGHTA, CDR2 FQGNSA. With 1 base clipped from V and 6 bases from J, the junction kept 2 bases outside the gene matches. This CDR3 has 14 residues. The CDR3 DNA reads TGTGCCAGCAGCTTAGTTGGACTAGCGGATACGCAGTATTTT. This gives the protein CASSLVGLADTQYF.

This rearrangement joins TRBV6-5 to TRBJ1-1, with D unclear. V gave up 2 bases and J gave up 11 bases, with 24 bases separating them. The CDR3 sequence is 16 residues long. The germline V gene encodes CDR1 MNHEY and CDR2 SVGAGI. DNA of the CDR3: TGTGCCAGCAGTTACACATACCGAGACGCGATGAGGGTGGCTTTCTTT. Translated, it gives CASSYTYRDAMRVAFF.

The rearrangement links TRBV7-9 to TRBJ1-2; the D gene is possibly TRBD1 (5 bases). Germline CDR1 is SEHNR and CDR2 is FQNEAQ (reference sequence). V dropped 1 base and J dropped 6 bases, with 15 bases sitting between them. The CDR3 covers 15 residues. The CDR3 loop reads CASSLEPNRGDGYTF. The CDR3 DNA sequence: TGTGCCAGCAGCTTAGAGCCTAATAGGGGCGATGGCTACACCTTC.

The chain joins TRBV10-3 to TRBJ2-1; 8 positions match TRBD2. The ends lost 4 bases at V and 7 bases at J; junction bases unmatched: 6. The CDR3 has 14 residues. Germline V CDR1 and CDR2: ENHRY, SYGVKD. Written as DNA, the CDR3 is TGTGCCATCAGTGGAGGGACTAGTGGGAATGAGCAGTTCTTC. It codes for CAISGGTSGNEQFF.

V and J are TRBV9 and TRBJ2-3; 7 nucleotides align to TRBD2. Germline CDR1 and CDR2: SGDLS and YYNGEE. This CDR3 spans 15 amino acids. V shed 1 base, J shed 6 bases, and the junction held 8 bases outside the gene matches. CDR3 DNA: TGTGCCAGCAGCGTATCGGCGGGAGTACCGGATACGCAGTATTTT. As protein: CASSVSAGVPDTQYF.

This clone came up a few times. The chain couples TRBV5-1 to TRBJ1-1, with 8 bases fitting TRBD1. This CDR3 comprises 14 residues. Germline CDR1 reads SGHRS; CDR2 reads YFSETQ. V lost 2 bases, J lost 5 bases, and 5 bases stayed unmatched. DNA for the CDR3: TGCGCCAGCAGCTTACACGACAGGGGTACTGAAGCTTTCTTT. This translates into CASSLHDRGTEAFF.

CDR3 sequence: CATRRREGGRSNQPQHF. Written as DNA, the CDR3 is TGTGCCACCCGACGGAGGGAGGGGGGTCGGAGCAATCAGCCCCAGCATTTT. This chain joins TRBV19 and TRBJ1-5; perhaps TRBD1 as D (6 bases). From germline, CDR1 is LNHDA and CDR2 SQIVND (reference sequence). The V end was cut by 10 bases, the J end by 1 base, with 23 bases between. The CDR3 spans 17 residues.

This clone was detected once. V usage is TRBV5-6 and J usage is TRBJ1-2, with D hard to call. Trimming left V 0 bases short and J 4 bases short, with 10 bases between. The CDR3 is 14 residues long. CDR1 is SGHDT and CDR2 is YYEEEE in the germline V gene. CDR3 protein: CASSLERGVYGYTF. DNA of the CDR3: TGTGCCAGCAGCTTGGAACGGGGAGTCTATGGCTACACCTTC.

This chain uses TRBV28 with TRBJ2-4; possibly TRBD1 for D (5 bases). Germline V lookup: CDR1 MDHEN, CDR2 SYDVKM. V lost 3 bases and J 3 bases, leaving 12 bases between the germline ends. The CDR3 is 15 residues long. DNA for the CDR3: TGTGCCAGCAGTTTTGAGACAGCCGGCAAAAACATTCAGTACTTC. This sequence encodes CASSFETAGKNIQYF. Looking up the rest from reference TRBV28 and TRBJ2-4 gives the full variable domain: DVKVTQSSRYLVKRTGEKVFLECVQDMDHENMFWYRQDPGLGLRLIYFSYDVKMKEKGDIPEGYSVSREKKERFSLILESASTNQTSMYLCASSFETAGKNIQYFGAGTRLSVL.

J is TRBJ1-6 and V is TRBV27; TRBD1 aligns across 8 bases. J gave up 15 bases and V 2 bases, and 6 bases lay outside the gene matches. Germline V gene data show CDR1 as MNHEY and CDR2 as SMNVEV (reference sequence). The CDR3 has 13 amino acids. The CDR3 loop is CASSLDRGEVLHF. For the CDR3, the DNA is TGTGCCAGCAGTTTAGACAGGGGAGAAGTCCTCCACTTT.

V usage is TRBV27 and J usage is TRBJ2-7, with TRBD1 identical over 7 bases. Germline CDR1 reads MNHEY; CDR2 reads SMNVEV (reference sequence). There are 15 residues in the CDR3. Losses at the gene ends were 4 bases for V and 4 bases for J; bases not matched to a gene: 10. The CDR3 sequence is CASSSPSGQKYEQYF. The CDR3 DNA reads TGTGCCAGCAGTTCCCCATCGGGACAGAAGTACGAGCAGTACTTC.

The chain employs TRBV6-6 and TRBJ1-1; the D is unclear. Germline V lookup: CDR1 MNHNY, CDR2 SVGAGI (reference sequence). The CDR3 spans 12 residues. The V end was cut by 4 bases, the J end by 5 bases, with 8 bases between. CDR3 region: CASSWEGTEAFF. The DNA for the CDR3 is TGTGCCAGCAGTTGGGAGGGAACTGAAGCTTTCTTT.

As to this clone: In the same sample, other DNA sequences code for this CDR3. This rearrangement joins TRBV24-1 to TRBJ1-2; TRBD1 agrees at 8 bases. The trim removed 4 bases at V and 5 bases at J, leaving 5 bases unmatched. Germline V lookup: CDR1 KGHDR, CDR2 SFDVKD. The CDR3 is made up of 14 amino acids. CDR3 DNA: TGTGCCACCAGTGACCCCGGACAGGGTTATGGCTACACCTTC. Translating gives CATSDPGQGYGYTF.

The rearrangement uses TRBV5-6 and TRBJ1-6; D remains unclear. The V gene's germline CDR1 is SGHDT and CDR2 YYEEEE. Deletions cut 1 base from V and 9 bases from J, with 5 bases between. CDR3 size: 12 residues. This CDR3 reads CASSLRGSPLHF. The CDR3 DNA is TGTGCCAGCAGCTTGAGAGGTTCACCCCTCCACTTT.

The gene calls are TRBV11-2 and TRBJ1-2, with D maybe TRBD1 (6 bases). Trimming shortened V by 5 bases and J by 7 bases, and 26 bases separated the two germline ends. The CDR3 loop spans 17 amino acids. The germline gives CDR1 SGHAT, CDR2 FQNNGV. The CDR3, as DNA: TGTGCCAGCAGCCCCGGGAGGCAGGGGCATCCCTTAAGTGGCTACACCTTC. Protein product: CASSPGRQGHPLSGYTF.

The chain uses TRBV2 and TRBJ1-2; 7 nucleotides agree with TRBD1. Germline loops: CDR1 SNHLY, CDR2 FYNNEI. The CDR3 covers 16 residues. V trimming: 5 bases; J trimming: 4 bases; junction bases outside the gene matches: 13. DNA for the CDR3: TGTGCCAGCAGTTTTCCGGGACAGCAGGTGGTCTATGGCTACACCTTC. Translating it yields CASSFPGQQVVYGYTF.

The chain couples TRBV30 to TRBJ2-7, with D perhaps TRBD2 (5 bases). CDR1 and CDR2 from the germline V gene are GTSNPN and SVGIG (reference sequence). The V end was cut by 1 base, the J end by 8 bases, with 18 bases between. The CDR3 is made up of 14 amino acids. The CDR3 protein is CAWSALSRARQQYF. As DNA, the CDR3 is TGTGCCTGGAGTGCCCTTTCGAGGGCGCGTCAGCAGTACTTC.

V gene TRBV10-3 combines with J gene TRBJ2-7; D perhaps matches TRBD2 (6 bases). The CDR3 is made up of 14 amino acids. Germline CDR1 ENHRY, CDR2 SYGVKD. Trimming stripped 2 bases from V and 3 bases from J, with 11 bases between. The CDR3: CAISEGRGDYEQYF. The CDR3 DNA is TGTGCCATCAGTGAGGGGCGGGGCGACTACGAGCAGTACTTC.

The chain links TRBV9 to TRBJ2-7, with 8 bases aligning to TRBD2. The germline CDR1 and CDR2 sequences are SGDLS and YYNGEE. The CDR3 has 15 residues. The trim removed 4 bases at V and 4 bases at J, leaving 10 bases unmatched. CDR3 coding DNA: TGTGCCAGCAGCCCATCCGGGACTAGGATATACGAGCAGTACTTC. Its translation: CASSPSGTRIYEQYF.

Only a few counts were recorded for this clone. CDR3 in amino acids: CASSPGQGQNSPLHF. The CDR3 bases are TGTGCCAGCAGCCCCGGACAGGGGCAGAATTCACCCCTCCACTTT. The chain links TRBV9 to TRBJ1-6, with 9 bases fitting TRBD1. V lost 4 bases, J lost 7 bases, and 6 bases stayed unmatched. Germline CDR1 SGDLS, CDR2 YYNGEE. The CDR3 totals 15 residues.

The CDR3 is CASSYSRLRGRAADTQYF. CDR3 DNA sequence: TGTGCCAGCAGTTACTCGAGGCTACGCGGGAGGGCCGCAGATACGCAGTATTTT. The genes are TRBV6-2 or TRBV6-3 and TRBJ2-3, with 9 bases fitting TRBD2. Trimming took 0 bases from V and 4 from J; bases not matched to a gene: 11. CDR1 is MNHEY, CDR2 SVGEGT, per germline. CDR3 length: 18 residues.

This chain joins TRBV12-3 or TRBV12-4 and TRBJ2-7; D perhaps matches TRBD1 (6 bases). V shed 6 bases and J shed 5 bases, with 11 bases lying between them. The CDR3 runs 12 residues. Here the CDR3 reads CASSLRGNEQYF. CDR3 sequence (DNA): TGTGCCAGCAGCCTCAGGGGTAACGAGCAGTACTTC.

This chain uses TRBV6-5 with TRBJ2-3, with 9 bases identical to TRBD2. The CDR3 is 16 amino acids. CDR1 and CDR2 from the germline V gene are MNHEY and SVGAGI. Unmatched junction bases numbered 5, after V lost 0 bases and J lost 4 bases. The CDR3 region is CASSYSRTSAADTQYF. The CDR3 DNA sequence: TGTGCCAGCAGTTACTCACGGACTAGCGCGGCAGATACGCAGTATTTT.

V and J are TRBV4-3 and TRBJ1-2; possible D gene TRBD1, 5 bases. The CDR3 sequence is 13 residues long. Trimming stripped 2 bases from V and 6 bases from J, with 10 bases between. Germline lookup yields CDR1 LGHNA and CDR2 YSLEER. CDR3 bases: TGCGCCAGCAGCCAATTGGGGCTGCATGGCTACACCTTC. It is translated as CASSQLGLHGYTF.

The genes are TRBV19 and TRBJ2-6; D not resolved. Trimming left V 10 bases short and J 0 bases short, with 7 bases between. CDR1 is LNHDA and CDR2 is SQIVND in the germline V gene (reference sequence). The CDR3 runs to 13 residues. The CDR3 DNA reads TGTGCCACCACAAACTCTGGGGCCAACGTCCTGACTTTC. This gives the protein CATTNSGANVLTF.